Shown below are 29 T cell receptor beta chains from a single sample sequenced in a study of CD8 T cells in Susac syndrome. Random hexamers were used to reverse transcribe the RNA input (about 0.45 to 1 ug). TCRdb called the immunoSEQ multiplex PCR reads again in MiXCR, with one record for every CDR3 protein. The profile shows tens of thousands of distinct CDR3 sequences, approximately 96% of them singletons. The sample comprised CD8+ T cells from PBMCs. These TCRs come from a human donor with Susac syndrome.

The CDR3 DNA sequence: TGCGCCAGCAGCGCGGACGGCGGCTATGGCTACACCTTC. This encodes CASSADGGYGYTF. The chain joins TRBV5-1 to TRBJ1-2; no definite D call. Trimming took off 4 bases at V and 4 bases at J, with 11 bases between the two ends. Germline V gene lookup returns CDR1 SGHRS and CDR2 YFSETQ. The length of the CDR3 is 13 residues. Full variable domain (remainder filled in from reference TRBV5-1 and TRBJ1-2): KAGVTQTPRYLIKTRGQQVTLSCSPISGHRSVSWYQQTPGQGLQFLFEYFSETQRNKGNFPGRFSGRQFSNSRSEMNVSTLELGDSALYLCASSADGGYGYTFGSGTRLTVV.

The genes are TRBV30 and TRBJ1-6; the match to TRBD1 covers 7 bases. Germline loops: CDR1 GTSNPN, CDR2 SVGIG (reference sequence). The J segment lost 8 bases and the V segment lost 2 bases, leaving 6 bases of the junction unmatched. The CDR3 is 14 residues long. The CDR3 spells CAWSIGTVDSPLHF. Here the CDR3 DNA reads TGTGCCTGGAGTATTGGGACAGTCGATTCACCCCTCCACTTT.

V and J are TRBV5-4 and TRBJ2-5; 10 bases map to TRBD2. V was clipped by 2 bases and J by 4 bases; unmatched bases: 8. The CDR3 loop spans 16 amino acids. Germline V gene data show CDR1 as SGHNT and CDR2 as YYREEE (reference sequence). The CDR3 DNA follows: TGTGCCAGCAGCTTCGGGAGCGGGGGGGCAGCAGAGACCCAGTACTTC. Translation: CASSFGSGGAAETQYF.

This clonotype has only one observation. The chain couples TRBV4-1 to TRBJ2-5; tentatively, D is TRBD1 (5 bases). The CDR3 has 12 amino acids. Between the trimmed V and J ends, which lost 3 bases and 3 bases, there was a span of 5 bases. Germline V gene lookup returns CDR1 MGHRA and CDR2 YSYEKL. CDR3 nucleotides: TGCGCCAGCAGCCACAGGGAAGAGACCCAGTACTTC. It yields the protein CASSHREETQYF.

The chain employs TRBV20-1 and TRBJ1-5; D unclear. V shed 6 bases and J shed 7 bases, with 10 bases lying between them. From germline, CDR1 is DFQATT and CDR2 SNEGSKA (reference sequence). The CDR3 covers 11 residues. CDR3 sequence (DNA): TGCAGTGCCCAGGATTCCCAGCCCCAGCATTTT. It codes for CSAQDSQPQHF.

The V call is TRBV23-1, the J call TRBJ2-5; TRBD2 is a possible D gene (6 bases). TRBV23-1 is an ORF; its function is uncertain. Trimming took off 0 bases at V and 2 bases at J, with 13 bases between the two ends. This CDR3 has 16 residues. DNA of the CDR3: TGCGCCAGCAGTCAATCGACTAGGATGGGGCAAGAGACCCAGTACTTC. Protein: CASSQSTRMGQETQYF.

The J gene is TRBJ2-3, the V gene TRBV20-1; D perhaps matches TRBD1 (5 bases). Trimming pared 2 bases from V and 4 bases from J, leaving 13 bases between. CDR3 length: 14 amino acids. CDR1 and CDR2 (germline): DFQATT, SNEGSKA (reference sequence). This chain's CDR3 is CSARRRQSPDTQYF. The CDR3 nucleotides read TGCAGTGCTAGACGAAGACAGTCCCCAGATACGCAGTATTTT.

The J gene is TRBJ1-1, the V gene TRBV5-4; possibly TRBD1 for D (6 bases). The V end was cut by 3 bases, the J end by 1 base, with 7 bases between. Germline CDR1 reads SGHNT; CDR2 reads YYREEE (reference sequence). The CDR3 has 13 residues. CDR3: CASSSGQNTEAFF. CDR3 bases: TGTGCCAGCAGCTCGGGACAGAACACTGAAGCTTTCTTT.

The V and J genes are TRBV30 and TRBJ2-1, with a possible D match to TRBD2 (5 bases). V was cut by 0 bases and J by 5 bases, with 14 bases left in between. In germline, CDR1 is GTSNPN, CDR2 SVGIG (reference sequence). The CDR3 covers 15 residues. The CDR3 is CAWSVMPLRDNEQFF. The CDR3 DNA reads as TGTGCCTGGAGTGTAATGCCACTGAGGGACAATGAGCAGTTCTTC.

The genes are TRBV20-1 and TRBJ2-5; either TRBD1 or TRBD2 may fit D (6 bases each). Deletions cut 1 base from V and 1 base from J, with 7 bases between. This CDR3 has 13 residues. Germline CDR1 DFQATT, CDR2 SNEGSKA (reference sequence). CDR3 in DNA: TGCAGTGCTAGAGGGGGGGCCCAAGAGACCCAGTACTTC. Translating gives CSARGGAQETQYF.

The V and J genes are TRBV12-3 or TRBV12-4 and TRBJ1-2, with a possible D match to TRBD1 (6 bases). V dropped 6 bases and J dropped 6 bases, with 23 bases sitting between them. This CDR3 spans 16 amino acids. In nucleotides, the CDR3 is TGTGCCAGCAGCCCCGGGGGCGGGGGGGTCAGCGATGGCTACACCTTC. The encoded protein is CASSPGGGGVSDGYTF.

The chain joins TRBV27 to TRBJ2-1; tentatively, D is TRBD1 (7 bases). The CDR3 is 12 amino acids. Trimming shortened V by 11 bases and J by 6 bases, and 14 bases separated the two germline ends. The V gene's germline CDR1 is MNHEY and CDR2 SMNVEV (reference sequence). Written as DNA, the CDR3 is TGTGCCTCTCATCAGGGGGGCAATGAGCAGTTCTTC. Its protein is CASHQGGNEQFF.

The chain has TRBV6-6 and TRBJ1-5; 7 nucleotides line up with TRBD1. In germline, CDR1 is MNHNY, CDR2 SVGAGI (reference sequence). The CDR3 spans 14 residues. Trimming took 4 bases from V and 1 from J; bases not matched to a gene: 1. As DNA, the CDR3 is TGTGCCAGCAGTTGGGGACAGAGCAATCAGCCCCAGCATTTT. The encoded protein is CASSWGQSNQPQHF.

The chain uses TRBV7-2 and TRBJ1-1, with D uncertain. The V gene's germline CDR1 is SGHTA and CDR2 FQGNSA. V lost 7 bases, J lost 5 bases, and 11 bases lay in between. CDR3 length: 12 amino acids. CDR3: CASTFGRTEAFF. DNA of the CDR3: TGTGCCAGCACCTTTGGACGGACTGAAGCTTTCTTT. Together with reference TRBV7-2 and TRBJ1-1, the CDR3 gives the full variable domain: GAGVSQSPSNKVTEKGKDVELRCDPISGHTALYWYRQSLGQGLEFLIYFQGNSAPDKSGLPSDRFSAERTGGSVSTLTIQRTQQEDSAVYLCASTFGRTEAFFGQGTRLTVV.

This clonotype was detected only once. The V gene is TRBV9, the J gene TRBJ2-3; maybe TRBD1 (6 bases). Trimming shortened V by 7 bases and J by 1 base, and 10 bases separated the two germline ends. The CDR3 sequence is 13 residues long. CDR1 is SGDLS and CDR2 is YYNGEE in the germline V gene. CDR3 sequence reads: CASLDRGTDTQYF. In nucleotides, the CDR3 is TGTGCCAGCTTGGACAGAGGCACAGATACGCAGTATTTT.

CDR3 residues: CASSGPYEQYF. CDR3 DNA sequence: TGTGCCAGCAGTGGTCCCTACGAGCAGTACTTC. The chain is built from TRBV2 and TRBJ2-7; D is unresolved. Germline V gene data show CDR1 as SNHLY and CDR2 as FYNNEI. V was clipped by 4 bases and J by 2 bases, with 3 bases between them. This CDR3 contains 11 residues.

The V call is TRBV30, the J call TRBJ1-4; no clear D gene. CDR3 size: 15 residues. Germline V gene sequence: CDR1 GTSNPN, CDR2 SVGIG (reference sequence). The V end was cut by 0 bases, the J end by 8 bases, with 16 bases between. CDR3 in DNA: TGTGCCTGGAGTGTAAGCTCGGGAATTTTCGAAAAACTGTTTTTT. Translation: CAWSVSSGIFEKLFF.

The V gene is TRBV15, the J gene TRBJ2-1; the D is unclear. Trimming left V 8 bases short and J 2 bases short, with 16 bases between. Germline CDR1 and CDR2: LNHNV and YYDKDF (reference sequence). CDR3 length equals 15 residues. DNA of the CDR3: TGTGCCACCCTGCATAAGTCTTCCACCTACAATGAGCAGTTCTTC. Protein sequence: CATLHKSSTYNEQFF.

This chain joins TRBV19 and TRBJ2-3, with D possibly being TRBD2 (5 bases). The length of the CDR3 is 12 residues. Trimming cost V 6 bases and J 5 bases, with 9 bases left between them. Germline CDR1 reads LNHDA; CDR2 reads SQIVND (reference sequence). The CDR3 loop is CASSSRGDTQYF. As DNA, the CDR3 is TGTGCCAGTAGCTCCCGGGGAGATACGCAGTATTTT.

The chain has TRBV6-5 and TRBJ2-5; 7 nucleotides agree with TRBD1. The length of the CDR3 is 13 residues. Germline lookup yields CDR1 MNHEY and CDR2 SVGAGI. V lost 6 bases and J lost 2; bases outside the gene matches: 3. The CDR3 region has the DNA TGTGCCAGCAGCAAGGGACAGCAAGAGACCCAGTACTTC. It specifies CASSKGQQETQYF.

The rearrangement uses TRBV20-1 and TRBJ2-7, with 8 bases that match TRBD1. V was clipped by 0 bases and J by 3 bases; unmatched bases: 4. The CDR3 contains 14 residues. CDR1 and CDR2 (germline): DFQATT, SNEGSKA (reference sequence). This CDR3 is CSARDTGQGYEQYF. The DNA of the CDR3 is TGCAGTGCTAGAGATACCGGACAGGGCTACGAGCAGTACTTC.

The chain joins TRBV5-4 to TRBJ1-1, with a possible D match to TRBD1 (5 bases). Germline V CDR1 and CDR2: SGHNT, YYREEE (reference sequence). The length of the CDR3 is 14 residues. Trimming removed 0 bases at V and 1 base at J, with 7 bases between. CDR3 residues: CASSLGGGNTEAFF. CDR3 bases: TGTGCCAGCAGCTTGGGGGGCGGGAACACTGAAGCTTTCTTT.

The chain couples TRBV30 to TRBJ1-1, with D unclear. From germline, CDR1 is GTSNPN and CDR2 SVGIG (reference sequence). The V gene lost 4 bases and the J gene lost 3 bases, with 12 bases spanning the gap. The length of the CDR3 is 13 residues. Written as DNA, the CDR3 is TGTGCCTGGACGGTGGCGGCGCACACTGAAGCTTTCTTT. Its translation: CAWTVAAHTEAFF.

This clonotype occurred once. The rearrangement links TRBV29-1 to TRBJ1-3; D ambiguous. V lost 3 bases, J lost 8 bases, and 8 bases lay in between. The germline CDR1 and CDR2 sequences are SQVTM and ANQGSEA. The CDR3 length is 11 residues. The CDR3 loop is CSVDWGDTIYF. The CDR3 DNA sequence: TGCAGCGTTGATTGGGGTGACACCATATATTTT.

The J gene is TRBJ1-2, the V gene TRBV5-4; a possible D gene is TRBD1 (5 bases). V was trimmed by 3 bases and J by 0 bases, leaving 9 bases between them. CDR1 is SGHNT and CDR2 is YYREEE in the germline V gene (reference sequence). The CDR3 extends over 14 amino acids. CDR3 protein: CASSSTTANYGYTF. The CDR3 DNA sequence: TGTGCCAGCAGCTCCACGACAGCTAACTATGGCTACACCTTC.

The chain is built from TRBV27 and TRBJ1-5; 9 bases map to TRBD1. V lost 6 bases and J lost 2; bases outside the gene matches: 5. The germline V gene encodes CDR1 MNHEY and CDR2 SMNVEV (reference sequence). The CDR3 extends over 15 amino acids. The CDR3 DNA sequence: TGTGCCAGCAGCTCCACAGGGGGCGGCAATCAGCCCCAGCATTTT. It encodes CASSSTGGGNQPQHF.

The chain is built from TRBV20-1 and TRBJ2-3; 8 bases map to TRBD2. V lost 6 bases to trimming and J lost 4 bases; unmatched junction nucleotides: 18. The CDR3 loop spans 17 amino acids. Germline CDR1 and CDR2: DFQATT and SNEGSKA (reference sequence). Here the CDR3 DNA reads TGCAGTGCAACCACGAGCGACGGGGGGGCTCTCCCAGATACGCAGTATTTT. Translating it yields CSATTSDGGALPDTQYF.

J is TRBJ2-3 and V is TRBV4-1; 7 positions match TRBD1. The CDR3 contains 15 residues. Looked up from germline, CDR1 is MGHRA and CDR2 is YSYEKL. The V and J ends lost 4 bases and 4 bases, in that order; junction bases with no gene match: 8. The CDR3 region is CASSPGQPGADTQYF. The DNA of the CDR3 is TGCGCCAGCAGCCCGGGACAGCCCGGCGCAGATACGCAGTATTTT.

V is TRBV20-1 and J is TRBJ2-1; no firm D call. Germline V gene sequence: CDR1 DFQATT, CDR2 SNEGSKA (reference sequence). Trimming removed 5 bases from V and 0 bases from J, with 8 bases in between. This CDR3 comprises 13 residues. The CDR3 nucleotides read TGCAGTGCTGCCAAGAGCTCCTACAATGAGCAGTTCTTC. Residues: CSAAKSSYNEQFF.